This TCR beta chain derives from a study of T-cell reconstitution after alpha-beta-depleted transplantation in children. Study observations and caveats: Reported findings indicate that, about two months after transplant, alpha-beta T cells came from several hundred expanded clones, which were derived from non-depleted graft cells. Hyperexpanded clones declined; after one year, newly produced T cells mostly supplied diversity. Several patients had high TCRbeta diversity at day 60; it came from surviving recipient T cells and thymic progenitors.

Unique molecular identifiers were used in preparing the TCRbeta library. A single record per CDR3 protein comes from TCRdb applying MiXCR to the PCR reads. In the table there are hundreds of thousands of distinct CDR3 sequences, approximately 15% of which are singletons. Many counts were recorded for this clonotype. Antigen unknown. The starting material was PBMCs, mostly from graft donor cells, obtained 360 days after TCRalphabeta/CD19-depleted stem cell transplant. The source of this sequence is a male patient younger than 18 who had a stem cell transplant for acute lymphoblastic leukemia, so the T cells may come from the graft donor.

CDR3 coding DNA: TGTGCCATCAGGAGACAGGGGGATGAGACCCAGTACTTC. Residues: CAIRRQGDETQYF. The chain links TRBV10-3 to TRBJ2-5; the match to TRBD1 covers 9 bases. The CDR3 loop spans 13 amino acids. The germline V gene has CDR1 ENHRY and CDR2 SYGVKD. With V trimmed by 6 bases and J by 5 bases, 4 bases remained unmatched.